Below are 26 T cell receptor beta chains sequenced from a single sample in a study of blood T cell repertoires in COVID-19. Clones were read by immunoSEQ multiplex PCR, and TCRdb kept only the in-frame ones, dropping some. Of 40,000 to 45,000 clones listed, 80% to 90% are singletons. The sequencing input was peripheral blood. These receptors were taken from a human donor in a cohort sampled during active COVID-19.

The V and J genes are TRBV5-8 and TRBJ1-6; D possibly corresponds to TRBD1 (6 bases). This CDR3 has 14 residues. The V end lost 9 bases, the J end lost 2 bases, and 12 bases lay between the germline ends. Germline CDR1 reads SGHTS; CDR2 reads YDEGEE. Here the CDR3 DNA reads TGTGCCACCCTCGACAGGACCTATAATTCACCCCTCCACTTT. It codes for CATLDRTYNSPLHF.

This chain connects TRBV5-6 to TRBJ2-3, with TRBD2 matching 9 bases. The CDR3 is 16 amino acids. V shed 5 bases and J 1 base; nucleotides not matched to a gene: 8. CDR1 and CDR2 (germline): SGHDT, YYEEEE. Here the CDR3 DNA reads TGTGCCAGCAGTGCGAATTTAGCGGGGGGCACAGATACGCAGTATTTT. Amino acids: CASSANLAGGTDTQYF.

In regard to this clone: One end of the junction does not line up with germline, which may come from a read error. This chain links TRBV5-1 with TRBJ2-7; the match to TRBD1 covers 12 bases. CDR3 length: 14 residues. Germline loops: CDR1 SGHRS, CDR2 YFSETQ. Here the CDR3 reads CASRLGQGAGEQYF. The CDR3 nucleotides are TGCGCCAGCAGATTGGGACAGGGGGCGGGGGAGCAGTACTTC.

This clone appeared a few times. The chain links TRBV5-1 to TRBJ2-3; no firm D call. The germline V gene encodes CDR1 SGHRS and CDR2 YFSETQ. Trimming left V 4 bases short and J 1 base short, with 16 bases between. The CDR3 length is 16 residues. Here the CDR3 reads CASSRLGAVGTDTQYF. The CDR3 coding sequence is TGCGCCAGCAGCCGGCTAGGAGCCGTGGGCACAGATACGCAGTATTTT.

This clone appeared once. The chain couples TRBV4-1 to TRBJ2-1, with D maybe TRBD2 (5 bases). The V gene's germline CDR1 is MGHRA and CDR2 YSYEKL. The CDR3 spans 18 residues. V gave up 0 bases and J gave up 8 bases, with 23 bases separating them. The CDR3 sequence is CASSQEGRGVYAFDEQFF. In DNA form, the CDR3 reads TGCGCCAGCAGCCAAGAGGGCCGGGGAGTTTACGCTTTCGATGAGCAGTTCTTC.

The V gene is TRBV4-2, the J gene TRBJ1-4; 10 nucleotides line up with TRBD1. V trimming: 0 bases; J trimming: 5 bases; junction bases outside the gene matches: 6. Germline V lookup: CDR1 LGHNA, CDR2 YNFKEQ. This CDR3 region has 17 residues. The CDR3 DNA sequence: TGTGCCAGCAGCCAAGATCCGCCGGGACAGGGGAATGAAAAACTGTTTTTT. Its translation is CASSQDPPGQGNEKLFF.

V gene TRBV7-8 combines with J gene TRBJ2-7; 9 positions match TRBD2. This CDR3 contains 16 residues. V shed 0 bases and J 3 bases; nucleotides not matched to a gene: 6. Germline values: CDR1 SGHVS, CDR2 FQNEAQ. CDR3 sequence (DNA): TGTGCCAGCAGCTTAGCGGGCGGGAGGGCCCTCTACGAGCAGTACTTC. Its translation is CASSLAGGRALYEQYF.

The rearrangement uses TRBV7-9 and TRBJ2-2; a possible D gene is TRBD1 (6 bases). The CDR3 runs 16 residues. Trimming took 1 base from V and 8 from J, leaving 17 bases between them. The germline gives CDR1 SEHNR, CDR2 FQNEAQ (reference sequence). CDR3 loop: CASSLGLRGQPGELFF. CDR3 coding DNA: TGTGCCAGCAGCTTAGGTCTCAGGGGACAACCGGGGGAGCTGTTTTTT.

The CDR3 sequence: CAWSAGGSPFDEQYF. CDR3 nucleotides: TGTGCCTGGAGTGCAGGGGGTAGTCCTTTCGACGAGCAGTACTTC. V is TRBV30 and J is TRBJ2-7, with 7 bases lining up with TRBD1. The CDR3 is 15 residues long. Germline CDR1 reads GTSNPN; CDR2 reads SVGIG (reference sequence). Trimming cost V 1 base and J 5 bases; bases outside gene matches: 11.

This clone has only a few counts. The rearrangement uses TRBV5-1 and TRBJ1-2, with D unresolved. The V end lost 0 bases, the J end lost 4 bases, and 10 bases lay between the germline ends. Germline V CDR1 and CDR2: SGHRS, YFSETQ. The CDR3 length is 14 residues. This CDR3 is CASSLEEEIYGYTF. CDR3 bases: TGCGCCAGCAGCTTGGAGGAGGAAATCTATGGCTACACCTTC.

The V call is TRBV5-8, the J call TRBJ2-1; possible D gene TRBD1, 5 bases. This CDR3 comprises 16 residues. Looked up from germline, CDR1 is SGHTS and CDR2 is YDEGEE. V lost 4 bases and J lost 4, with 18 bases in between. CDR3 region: CASSGRQLQRYNEQFF. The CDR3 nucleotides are TGTGCCAGCAGCGGAAGACAGCTTCAGCGATACAATGAGCAGTTCTTC.

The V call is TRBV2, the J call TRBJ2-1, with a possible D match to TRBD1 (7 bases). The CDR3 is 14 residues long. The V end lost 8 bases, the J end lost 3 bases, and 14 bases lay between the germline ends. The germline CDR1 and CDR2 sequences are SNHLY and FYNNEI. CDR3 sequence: CASRPGDSYNEQFF. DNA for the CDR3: TGTGCCAGCCGACCGGGGGACAGCTACAATGAGCAGTTCTTC. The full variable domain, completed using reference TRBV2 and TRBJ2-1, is EPEVTQTPSHQVTQMGQEVILRCVPISNHLYFYWYRQILGQKVEFLVSFYNNEISEKSEIFDDQFSVERPDGSNFTLKIRSTKLEDSAMYFCASRPGDSYNEQFFGPGTRLTVL.

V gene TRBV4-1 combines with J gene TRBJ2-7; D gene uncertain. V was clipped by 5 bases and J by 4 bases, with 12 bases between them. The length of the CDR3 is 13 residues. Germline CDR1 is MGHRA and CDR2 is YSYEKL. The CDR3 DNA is TGCGCCAGCAGCAGACAAAATGGTTACGAGCAGTACTTC. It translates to CASSRQNGYEQYF.

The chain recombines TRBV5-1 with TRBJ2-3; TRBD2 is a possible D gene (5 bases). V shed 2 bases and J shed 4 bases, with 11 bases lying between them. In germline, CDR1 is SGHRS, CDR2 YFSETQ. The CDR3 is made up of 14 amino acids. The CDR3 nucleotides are TGCGCCAGCAGCTTAGGACCCGGGGCAGATACGCAGTATTTT. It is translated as CASSLGPGADTQYF.

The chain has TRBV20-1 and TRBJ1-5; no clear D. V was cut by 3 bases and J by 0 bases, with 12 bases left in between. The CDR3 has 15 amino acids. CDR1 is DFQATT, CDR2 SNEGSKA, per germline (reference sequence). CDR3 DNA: TGCAGTGCTAGTCCGTCAGATTATAGCAATCAGCCCCAGCATTTT. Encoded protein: CSASPSDYSNQPQHF.

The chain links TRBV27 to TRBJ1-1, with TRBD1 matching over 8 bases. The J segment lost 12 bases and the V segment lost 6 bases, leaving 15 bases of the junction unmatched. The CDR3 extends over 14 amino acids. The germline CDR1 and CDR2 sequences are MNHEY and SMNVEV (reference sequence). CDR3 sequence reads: CASRWQGARLPSFF. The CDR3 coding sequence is TGTGCCAGCAGGTGGCAGGGGGCGCGGCTCCCCTCTTTCTTT.

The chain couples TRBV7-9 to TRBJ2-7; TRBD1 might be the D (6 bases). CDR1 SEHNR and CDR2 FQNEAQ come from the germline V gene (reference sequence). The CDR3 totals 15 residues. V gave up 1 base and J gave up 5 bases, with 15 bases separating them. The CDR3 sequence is CASSLDQGLHHEQYF. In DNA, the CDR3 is TGTGCCAGCAGCTTAGATCAGGGGCTCCACCACGAGCAGTACTTC.

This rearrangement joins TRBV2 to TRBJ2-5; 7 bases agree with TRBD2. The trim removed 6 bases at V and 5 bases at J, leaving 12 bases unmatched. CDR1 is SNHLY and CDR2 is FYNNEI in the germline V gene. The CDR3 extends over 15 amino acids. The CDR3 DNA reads TGTGCCAGCAGCCGACTAGCTAGCAGCGCGGAGACCCAGTACTTC. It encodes CASSRLASSAETQYF.

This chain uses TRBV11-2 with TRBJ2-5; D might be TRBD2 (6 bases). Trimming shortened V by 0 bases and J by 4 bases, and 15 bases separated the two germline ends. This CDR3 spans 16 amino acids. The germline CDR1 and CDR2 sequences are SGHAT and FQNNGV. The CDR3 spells CASSLEGRRVSETQYF. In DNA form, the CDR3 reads TGTGCCAGCAGCTTAGAGGGGAGGCGTGTATCAGAGACCCAGTACTTC.

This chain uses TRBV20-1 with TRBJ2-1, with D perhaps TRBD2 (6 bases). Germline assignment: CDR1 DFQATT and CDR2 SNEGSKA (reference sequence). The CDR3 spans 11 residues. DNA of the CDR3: TGCAGCCCCCGGGAGTGGCATGAGCAGTTCTTC. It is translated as CSPREWHEQFF.

The CDR3 reads CASSLGFVVGNRGQAYEQYF. The CDR3 DNA reads TGTGCCAGCAGCTTAGGTTTCGTAGTGGGGAACAGGGGGCAAGCCTACGAGCAGTACTTC. The gene calls are TRBV7-6 and TRBJ2-7; 9 nucleotides match TRBD1. The CDR3 has 20 amino acids. Germline V lookup: CDR1 SGHVS, CDR2 FNYEAQ. Trimming took 1 base from V and 2 from J; bases not matched to a gene: 18.

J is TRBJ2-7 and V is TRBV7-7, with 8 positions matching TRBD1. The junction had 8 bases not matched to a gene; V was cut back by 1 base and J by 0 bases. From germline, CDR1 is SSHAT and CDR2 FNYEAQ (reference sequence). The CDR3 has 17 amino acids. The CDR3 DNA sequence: TGTGCCAGCAGCTTAGGGACAGGGCAGGGAAGCTCCTACGAGCAGTACTTC. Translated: CASSLGTGQGSSYEQYF.

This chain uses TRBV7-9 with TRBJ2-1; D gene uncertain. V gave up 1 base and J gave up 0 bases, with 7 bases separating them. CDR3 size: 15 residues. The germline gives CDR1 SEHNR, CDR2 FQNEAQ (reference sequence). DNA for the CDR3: TGTGCCAGCAGCTTAGTTCTGAGCTCCTACAATGAGCAGTTCTTC. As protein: CASSLVLSSYNEQFF.

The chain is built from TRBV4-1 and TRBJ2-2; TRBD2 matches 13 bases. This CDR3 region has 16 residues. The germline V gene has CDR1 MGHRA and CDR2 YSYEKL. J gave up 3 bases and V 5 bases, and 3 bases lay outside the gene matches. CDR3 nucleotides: TGCGCCAGCAGCTCACTAGCGGGGGGGCACACCGGGGAGCTGTTTTTT. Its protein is CASSSLAGGHTGELFF.

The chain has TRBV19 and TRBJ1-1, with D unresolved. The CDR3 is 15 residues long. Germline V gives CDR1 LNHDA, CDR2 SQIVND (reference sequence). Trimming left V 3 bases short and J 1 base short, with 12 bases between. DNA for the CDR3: TGTGCCAGTAGTATCAATGGGCAGCCGAACACTGAAGCTTTCTTT. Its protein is CASSINGQPNTEAFF.

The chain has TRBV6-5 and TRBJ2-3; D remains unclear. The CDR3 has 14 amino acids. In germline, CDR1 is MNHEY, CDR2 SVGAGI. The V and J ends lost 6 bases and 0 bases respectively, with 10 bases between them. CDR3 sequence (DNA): TGTGCCAGCAGCTTATCACTCAGCACAGATACGCAGTATTTT. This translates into CASSLSLSTDTQYF.